These 20 T cell receptor beta chains originate from one sample sequenced in a study of blood T cells in healthy people across ages. PCR was performed a second time for 7 to 11 cycles using a sample-barcoded 5' primer and a J-beta primer mix. TCRdb re-called the 5' RACE reads with MiXCR, one entry per CDR3 protein. Here the sample spans around 1,500,000 distinct CDR3 sequences, 42% being singletons. Sequenced input: blood. The receptors were sampled from a woman between 18 and 30 years old in good health.

This clonotype was recorded a few times. The CDR3 DNA follows: TGTGCCAGCAGACAAGCGGGAGGCAGCACAGATACGCAGTATTTT. It specifies CASRQAGGSTDTQYF. The chain is built from TRBV6-5 and TRBJ2-3; 9 nucleotides line up with TRBD2. The CDR3 loop spans 15 amino acids. The V segment lost 6 bases and the J segment 0 bases; nucleotides outside the gene matches: 4. Germline CDR1 MNHEY, CDR2 SVGAGI.

The table lists this clonotype with a few counts. V and J are TRBV6-5 and TRBJ2-7; D perhaps matches TRBD1 (6 bases). The germline CDR1 and CDR2 sequences are MNHEY and SVGAGI. V was clipped by 0 bases and J by 0 bases, with 9 bases between them. The CDR3 totals 15 residues. This CDR3 is CASSYSLTGSYEQYF. The CDR3, as DNA: TGTGCCAGCAGTTACTCCTTGACAGGCTCCTACGAGCAGTACTTC.

CDR3 residues: CASKGGLQETQYF. CDR3 bases: TGTGCCAGCAAGGGGGGACTTCAAGAGACCCAGTACTTC. The gene calls are TRBV12-3 or TRBV12-4 and TRBJ2-5; the D call may be TRBD1 or TRBD2 (6 bases each). The V end was cut by 7 bases, the J end by 2 bases, with 11 bases between. The CDR3 runs to 13 residues.

The CDR3 bases are TGTGCCAGCAGCGCCCGACAGGGTGTAAGCACAGATACGCAGTATTTT. This sequence encodes CASSARQGVSTDTQYF. This sequence joins TRBV9 and TRBJ2-3, with 7 bases fitting TRBD1. This CDR3 contains 16 residues. Germline loops: CDR1 SGDLS, CDR2 YYNGEE. V shed 3 bases and J 0 bases; nucleotides not matched to a gene: 7.

The V call is TRBV11-2, the J call TRBJ2-1; 9 bases match TRBD2. Germline V gene data show CDR1 as SGHAT and CDR2 as FQNNGV. The trim removed 1 base at V and 6 bases at J, leaving 22 bases unmatched. The CDR3 is 21 amino acids. CDR3 loop: CASSLVGFASGIRGGGNEQFF. The CDR3 coding sequence is TGTGCCAGCAGCTTAGTAGGGTTCGCTAGCGGGATTAGGGGGGGTGGCAATGAGCAGTTCTTC. The full variable domain, rest sourced from reference TRBV11-2 and TRBJ2-1, is EAGVAQSPRYKIIEKRQSVAFWCNPISGHATLYWYQQILGQGPKLLIQFQNNGVVDDSQLPKDRFSAERLKGVDSTLKIQPAKLEDSAVYLCASSLVGFASGIRGGGNEQFFGPGTRLTVL.

The rearrangement uses TRBV3-1 and TRBJ2-3; D is uncertain. There are 14 residues in the CDR3. V gave up 0 bases and J gave up 3 bases, with 7 bases separating them. The germline V gene encodes CDR1 LGHDT and CDR2 YNNKEL (reference sequence). CDR3 in amino acids: CASSQDRMTDTQYF. In nucleotides, the CDR3 is TGTGCCAGCAGCCAAGACAGGATGACAGATACGCAGTATTTT.

The CDR3 nucleotides read TGTGCCACCAGCGTCCGGACTAGCGGCTACGAGCAGTACTTC. Protein: CATSVRTSGYEQYF. This chain links TRBV15 with TRBJ2-7; 10 bases map to TRBD2. This CDR3 has 14 residues. J gave up 3 bases and V 5 bases, and 4 bases lay outside the gene matches. CDR1 and CDR2 (germline): LNHNV, YYDKDF (reference sequence). The full variable domain, completed using reference TRBV15 and TRBJ2-7, is DAMVIQNPRYQVTQFGKPVTLSCSQTLNHNVMYWYQQKSSQAPKLLFHYYDKDFNNEADTPDNFQSRRPNTSFCFLDIRSPGLGDTAMYLCATSVRTSGYEQYFGPGTRLTVT.

This rearrangement joins TRBV6-1 to TRBJ2-4; 10 bases agree with TRBD2. This CDR3 has 19 amino acids. V lost 7 bases and J lost 7; bases outside the gene matches: 22. Germline V CDR1 and CDR2: MNHNS, SASEGT. The CDR3 DNA follows: TGTGCCAGCACCCAAGGGTGGGGGCTAGCGGGAGCAGGAGGGAACATTCAGTACTTC. Translation: CASTQGWGLAGAGGNIQYF.

V and J are TRBV7-3 and TRBJ1-5; D possibly corresponds to TRBD1 (5 bases). The CDR3 loop spans 14 amino acids. Germline lookup yields CDR1 SGHTA and CDR2 FQGTGA. V was cut by 10 bases and J by 4 bases, with 17 bases left in between. CDR3 residues: CATSGGNGNQPQHF. The CDR3 bases are TGTGCCACTTCGGGGGGTAACGGAAATCAGCCCCAGCATTTT. Full variable domain (remainder filled in from reference TRBV7-3 and TRBJ1-5): GAGVSQTPSNKVTEKGKYVELRCDPISGHTALYWYRQSLGQGPEFLIYFQGTGAADDSGLPNDRFFAVRPEGSVSTLKIQRTERGDSAVYLCATSGGNGNQPQHFGDGTRLSIL.

This chain joins TRBV2 and TRBJ1-1; unclear D gene. Germline V gene lookup returns CDR1 SNHLY and CDR2 FYNNEI. The CDR3 extends over 15 amino acids. V lost 7 bases, J lost 0 bases, and 15 bases lay in between. The CDR3 DNA reads TGTGCCAGCATGAAATCCTATGGGGTGAACACTGAAGCTTTCTTT. It codes for CASMKSYGVNTEAFF.

The chain recombines TRBV7-8 with TRBJ2-1; 9 bases are shared with TRBD1. The J segment lost 7 bases and the V segment lost 1 base, leaving 8 bases of the junction unmatched. Looked up from germline, CDR1 is SGHVS and CDR2 is FQNEAQ. CDR3 length: 16 residues. CDR3 residues: CASSLVGGQGRNEQFF. The CDR3 bases are TGTGCCAGCAGCTTAGTAGGGGGACAGGGTAGGAATGAGCAGTTCTTC. Variable domain in full (rest from reference TRBV7-8 and TRBJ2-1): GAGVSQSPRYKVAKRGQDVALRCDPISGHVSLFWYQQALGQGPEFLTYFQNEAQLDKSGLPSDRFFAERPEGSVSTLKIQRTQQEDSAVYLCASSLVGGQGRNEQFFGPGTRLTVL.

This chain uses TRBV28 with TRBJ2-7; tentative D call: TRBD2 (6 bases). V was shortened by 6 bases and J by 7 bases, with 22 bases between the two germline ends. Germline V lookup: CDR1 MDHEN, CDR2 SYDVKM. The CDR3 is 15 residues long. As DNA, the CDR3 is TGTGCCAGCAGACAAACTAGCTTAAGGAACAATGAGCAGTACTTC. Amino acids: CASRQTSLRNNEQYF. The full variable domain, its missing parts supplied by reference TRBV28 and TRBJ2-7, is DVKVTQSSRYLVKRTGEKVFLECVQDMDHENMFWYRQDPGLGLRLIYFSYDVKMKEKGDIPEGYSVSREKKERFSLILESASTNQTSMYLCASRQTSLRNNEQYFGPGTRLTVT.

This clonotype was observed a handful of times. The chain links TRBV10-3 to TRBJ1-2; 7 positions agree with TRBD1. The J segment lost 9 bases and the V segment lost 9 bases, leaving 13 bases of the junction unmatched. Germline CDR1 ENHRY, CDR2 SYGVKD. This CDR3 comprises 13 residues. CDR3 sequence: CAIYRGPGGSYTF. In nucleotides, the CDR3 is TGTGCCATTTACAGGGGCCCAGGAGGGAGCTACACCTTC.

V and J are TRBV7-2 and TRBJ2-3; 7 nucleotides line up with TRBD2. The CDR3 extends over 14 amino acids. CDR1 is SGHTA, CDR2 FQGNSA, per germline. After removal of 5 bases from V and 9 bases from J, the junction contained 11 bases not matched to a gene. The CDR3 nucleotides read TGTGCCAGCAGCCCCCGGGTAGCGGGCCAGACGCAGTATTTT. Amino acids: CASSPRVAGQTQYF.

This clonotype occurred a few times. The rearrangement joins TRBV7-3 to TRBJ2-3; D is unresolved. The V end lost 5 bases, the J end lost 4 bases, and 10 bases lay between the germline ends. The germline gives CDR1 SGHTA, CDR2 FQGTGA. This CDR3 has 13 residues. CDR3 bases: TGTGCCAGCAGCCGACTTGCGTCAGATACGCAGTATTTT. Translating it yields CASSRLASDTQYF.

The table lists this clonotype with a few counts. The rearrangement joins TRBV7-9 to TRBJ1-2; 8 positions agree with TRBD1. V lost 0 bases and J lost 4; bases outside the gene matches: 4. CDR1 is SEHNR and CDR2 is FQNEAQ in the germline V gene (reference sequence). CDR3 length equals 15 residues. The CDR3: CASSLAVDRAYGYTF. CDR3 nucleotide sequence: TGTGCCAGCAGCTTAGCCGTGGACAGGGCCTATGGCTACACCTTC.

The rearrangement links TRBV30 to TRBJ2-1, with 7 bases identical to TRBD1. V shed 0 bases, J shed 4 bases, and the junction held 6 bases outside the gene matches. This CDR3 has 15 residues. From germline, CDR1 is GTSNPN and CDR2 SVGIG (reference sequence). CDR3 coding DNA: TGTGCCTGGAGTGTAAACAGGGGAGCTTACAATGAGCAGTTCTTC. Its translation is CAWSVNRGAYNEQFF.

In this sample, this clonotype turned up a few times. This chain links TRBV3-1 with TRBJ2-5; 9 nucleotides line up with TRBD2. Germline V lookup: CDR1 LGHDT, CDR2 YNNKEL (reference sequence). This CDR3 has 14 residues. The V segment lost 6 bases and the J segment 1 base; nucleotides outside the gene matches: 3. CDR3 residues: CASRRAGGQETQYF. The CDR3 DNA is TGTGCCAGCAGACGAGCGGGAGGCCAAGAGACCCAGTACTTC.

This chain joins TRBV3-1 and TRBJ2-5, with TRBD2 matching 13 bases. V was clipped by 5 bases and J by 11 bases; unmatched bases: 14. CDR1 is LGHDT and CDR2 is YNNKEL in the germline V gene (reference sequence). This CDR3 contains 16 residues. Here the CDR3 reads CASSAGLAGEGNEQYF. DNA of the CDR3: TGTGCCAGCAGCGCCGGACTAGCGGGAGAAGGTAATGAGCAGTACTTC.

The rearrangement joins TRBV7-9 to TRBJ2-1, with 11 nucleotides matching TRBD2. Germline V gene data show CDR1 as SEHNR and CDR2 as FQNEAQ (reference sequence). The CDR3 is 14 residues long. The V and J ends lost 6 bases and 8 bases, in that order; junction bases with no gene match: 6. CDR3 sequence reads: CASSVGTSGDEQFF. The CDR3 DNA is TGTGCCAGCAGTGTCGGGACTAGCGGAGATGAGCAGTTCTTC.